This T cell receptor (beta chain) came from a study of blood T cell repertoires in COVID-19 (dated by TCRdb to 2020 to 2021). Turning to the overall study: Samples from collaborators originated in the United States, Italy and Spain and spanned both the acute and convalescent phases of COVID-19. The prospective study material was composed of cDNA or gDNA derived from T cells, B-cell-depleted T cells, or PBMCs. Deeply sampled blood TCRbeta repertoires from subjects exposed to, actively infected with, or recovered from COVID-19 were included in the dataset. The repertoires were released in a freely available public database intended as a resource for research on the immune response to SARS-CoV-2. Samples were obtained from the ongoing ImmuneRACE study (first 160 participants) and from about 1,300 subjects provided by 6 global collaborators. Nearly every sample came with metadata listing a de-identified subject ID, COVID-19 status, age in years and sex. Where HLA class I and class II types were available, the types were taken from metadata supplied by the sample provider, not from assay-based typing. Study-wide findings and limitations: The amount of clinical and demographic metadata varied by source and participant and was provided uncurated.

Comment on this clone: Its antigen has not been determined. Per-base qualities were not stored, and no clone one base away is much larger.

Whole blood was collected in K2EDTA tubes by collaborating institutions according to the institutions' own protocols. For TCRbeta analysis, collaborators shipped samples in one of three forms: frozen whole blood, isolated PBMCs, or DNA extracted from either of those sample types. TCRbeta CDR3 regions were amplified from genomic DNA using the immunoSEQ Assay, a bias-controlled multiplex PCR. The paper's data handling went like this. The number of nucleated cells in each sample was estimated by amplification of reference gene primers within the assay. To quantify the absolute abundance of each unique TCRbeta CDR3 rearrangement, sequence reads were collapsed and filtered. For each sample, productive Simpson clonality was calculated as the square root of Simpson's diversity index across productive rearrangements. TCRdb mirrors the immuneACCESS table, restricted to in-frame sequences. Some clones are absent from its copies; in checked studies, under half trace to an unresolved V gene, and the reason for the others is unknown. That table supplies the V and J calls and clone size; D and trimming were determined from the DNA. Recorded for this sample are about 210,000 clones; 70% to 90% of them occurred a single time. The ten largest clones take up less than 0.75% of the sample.

This clonotype was obtained from a middle-aged man with acute or convalescent COVID-19. Sequencing was done on a sample of peripheral blood.

This receptor carries the CDR3 CASSQAERAGGPNEQYF. The nucleotide sequence is TGCGCCAGCAGCCAAGCTGAGAGAGCGGGGGGGCCCAACGAGCAGTACTTC. The rearrangement combines TRBV4-1 with TRBJ2-7; 10 junctional bases match TRBD2. V is pruned by 1 base and J by 5 bases, leaving 11 bases of the junction without a gene match. CDR1 and CDR2 were assigned from the germline V gene as MGHRA and YSYEKL. From the cysteine through the phenylalanine, the CDR3 covers 17 amino acids. Only the CDR3 DNA is retained, 51 bases long and in frame from the first base.